This T cell receptor beta chain came from a study of blood T cell repertoires in COVID-19. Overall study: Samples representing acute and convalescent COVID-19 were sourced from the United States, Italy and Spain.

V gave up 2 bases and J gave up 2 bases, with 11 bases separating them. This CDR3 region has 15 residues. Germline CDR1 SEHNR, CDR2 FQNEAQ (reference sequence). Libraries were prepared by immunoSEQ multiplex PCR; TCRdb keeps only in-frame clonotypes and omits some of them. The sample holds around 250,000 clones; around 89% are singletons and the top ten take over 4%. This TCR was sampled from a woman in her twenties or thirties with acute COVID-19. Sequencing was done on a sample of PBMCs or T cells enriched from blood (not recorded which). The chain couples TRBV7-9 to TRBJ2-3; perhaps TRBD1 as D (6 bases). CDR3 sequence reads: CASSLYRVLTDTQYF. CDR3 bases: TGTGCCAGCAGCTTATACAGGGTTCTCACAGATACGCAGTATTTT.